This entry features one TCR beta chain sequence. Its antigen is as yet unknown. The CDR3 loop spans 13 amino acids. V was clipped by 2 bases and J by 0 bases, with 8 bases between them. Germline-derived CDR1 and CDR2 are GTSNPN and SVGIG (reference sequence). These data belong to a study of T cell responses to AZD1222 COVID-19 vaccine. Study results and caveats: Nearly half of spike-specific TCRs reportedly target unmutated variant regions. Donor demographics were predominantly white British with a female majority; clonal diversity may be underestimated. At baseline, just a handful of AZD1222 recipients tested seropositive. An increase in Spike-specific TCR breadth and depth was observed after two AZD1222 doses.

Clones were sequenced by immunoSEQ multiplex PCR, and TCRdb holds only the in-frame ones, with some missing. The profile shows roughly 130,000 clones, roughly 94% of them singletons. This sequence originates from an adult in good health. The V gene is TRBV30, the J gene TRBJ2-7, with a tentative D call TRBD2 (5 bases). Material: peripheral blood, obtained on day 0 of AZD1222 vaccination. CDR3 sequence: CAWSREPSYEQYF. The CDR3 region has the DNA TGTGCCTGGAGTAGGGAGCCCTCCTACGAGCAGTACTTC.